A single sample is the source of the 32 T cell receptor beta chains below, sequenced in a study of response to subunit inactivated influenza vaccine. Each CDR3 protein gets one entry after TCRdb re-called the RT-PCR reads with MiXCR. The sample holds roughly 670,000 distinct CDR3 sequences; approximately 14% are singletons and the top ten take roughly 7.2%. Sequenced material: PBMCs from blood, taken roughly 2 weeks before vaccination. The receptors derive from a man aged 45 to 65 who received an inactivated influenza vaccine.

This chain joins TRBV2 and TRBJ2-5, with D possibly being TRBD1 (5 bases). The germline CDR1 and CDR2 sequences are SNHLY and FYNNEI. This CDR3 spans 12 amino acids. V was cut by 6 bases and J by 5 bases, with 10 bases left in between. DNA for the CDR3: TGTGCCAGCAGCAGGGTCTTGGAGACCCAGTACTTC. Its protein product is CASSRVLETQYF.

V usage is TRBV7-9 and J usage is TRBJ2-7; no clear D gene. CDR1 is SEHNR and CDR2 is FQNEAQ in the germline V gene (reference sequence). The length of the CDR3 is 15 residues. V lost 1 base, J lost 3 bases, and 13 bases lay in between. Written as DNA, the CDR3 is TGTGCCAGCAGCTTAGGATCCAGTGCCAACTACGAGCAGTACTTC. Its translation: CASSLGSSANYEQYF.

This clonotype was observed a handful of times. The V gene is TRBV7-8, the J gene TRBJ2-2; 8 bases are a match to TRBD2. Germline assignment: CDR1 SGHVS and CDR2 FQNEAQ. The V segment lost 1 base and the J segment 4 bases; nucleotides outside the gene matches: 2. This CDR3 has 15 residues. The CDR3 region is CASSLGLASTGELFF. CDR3 DNA: TGTGCCAGCAGCTTAGGACTAGCGAGCACCGGGGAGCTGTTTTTT.

The rearrangement links TRBV7-8 to TRBJ2-5; D is possibly TRBD1 (5 bases). This CDR3 region has 14 residues. The V gene lost 6 bases and the J gene lost 1 base, with 12 bases spanning the gap. Germline V gene data show CDR1 as SGHVS and CDR2 as FQNEAQ. The CDR3 DNA reads as TGTGCCAGCAGTCTACAGGTTGGCCAAGAGACCCAGTACTTC. The encoded protein is CASSLQVGQETQYF.

The chain uses TRBV30 and TRBJ2-2, with D unresolved. Germline loops: CDR1 GTSNPN, CDR2 SVGIG (reference sequence). V shed 0 bases and J shed 7 bases, with 3 bases lying between them. The CDR3 is 11 residues long. The DNA for the CDR3 is TGTGCCTGGAGTGTTGGCGGGGAGCTGTTTTTT. This translates into CAWSVGGELFF.

This clonotype was detected only a few times. The rearrangement links TRBV11-2 to TRBJ2-7, with 12 bases that match TRBD2. The CDR3 is 18 residues long. The V segment lost 3 bases and the J segment 0 bases; nucleotides outside the gene matches: 9. Germline CDR1 SGHAT, CDR2 FQNNGV. As DNA, the CDR3 is TGTGCCAGCAGCTTTGGACTAGCGGGGTCCAGGAGCTCCTACGAGCAGTACTTC. Its protein product is CASSFGLAGSRSSYEQYF.

This chain uses TRBV5-6 with TRBJ1-5; possible D gene TRBD1, 5 bases. The V end was cut by 1 base, the J end by 4 bases, with 15 bases between. This CDR3 spans 16 amino acids. CDR1 is SGHDT and CDR2 is YYEEEE in the germline V gene. Here the CDR3 reads CASSLRGALGNQPQHF. The CDR3, as DNA: TGTGCCAGCAGCTTGAGGGGCGCTTTAGGAAATCAGCCCCAGCATTTT.

This clonotype was counted a few times. The rearrangement links TRBV7-9 to TRBJ2-1; TRBD2 is a possible D gene (6 bases). The CDR3 has 15 residues. The V gene's germline CDR1 is SEHNR and CDR2 FQNEAQ (reference sequence). The ends were cut back, 1 base at V and 13 bases at J, with 20 bases in the middle. The CDR3 nucleotides are TGTGCCAGCAGCTTAGAACTAGCAATCTCCGACCAACAGTTCTTC. It translates to CASSLELAISDQQFF.

Many counts were recorded for this clonotype. The chain couples TRBV9 to TRBJ1-1; 7 nucleotides agree with TRBD1. The germline V gene has CDR1 SGDLS and CDR2 YYNGEE. V was clipped by 3 bases and J by 2 bases; unmatched bases: 4. The CDR3 loop spans 14 amino acids. DNA for the CDR3: TGTGCCAGCAGCGACCGGGACAGAAACACTGAAGCTTTCTTT. Residues: CASSDRDRNTEAFF.

This clonotype was picked up a small number of times. The rearrangement uses TRBV4-2 and TRBJ2-1; the match to TRBD2 covers 11 bases. V trimming: 2 bases; J trimming: 4 bases; junction bases outside the gene matches: 4. Germline CDR1 reads LGHNA; CDR2 reads YNFKEQ. The CDR3 is made up of 16 amino acids. CDR3 DNA sequence: TGTGCCAGCAGCCAAACTAGCGGGAGCCCTTACAATGAGCAGTTCTTC. Amino acid sequence: CASSQTSGSPYNEQFF.

V gene TRBV4-3 combines with J gene TRBJ1-1, with TRBD1 as a possible D gene (5 bases). V lost 1 base to trimming and J lost 1 base, with 10 bases between them. Per germline, CDR1 LGHNA and CDR2 YSLEER. CDR3 size: 15 residues. Here the CDR3 reads CASSQALTGNTEAFF. CDR3 sequence (DNA): TGCGCCAGCAGCCAAGCCCTAACAGGGAACACTGAAGCTTTCTTT.

The table lists this clonotype with many counts. This rearrangement joins TRBV5-5 to TRBJ2-1; no clear D gene. This CDR3 is built from 15 residues. Trimming pared 0 bases from V and 8 bases from J, leaving 15 bases between. Germline V CDR1 and CDR2: SGHKS, YYEKEE (reference sequence). The CDR3: CASSLVAVLLYEQFF. The CDR3 nucleotides are TGTGCCAGCAGCTTGGTAGCTGTGCTACTCTATGAGCAGTTCTTC.

In the case of this clonotype: Given a much more abundant clone one base away, this may be a read error. The V gene is TRBV12-3 or TRBV12-4, the J gene TRBJ2-1; D not resolved. V was clipped by 2 bases and J by 13 bases, with 9 bases between them. CDR3 length: 11 residues. DNA of the CDR3: TGTGCCAGCAGTTTAAGTACACGCCAGTTCTTC. Translating it yields CASSLSTRQFF.

This clonotype was detected only a few times. This rearrangement joins TRBV20-1 to TRBJ2-7, with 12 positions matching TRBD2. Trimming cost V 0 bases and J 1 base; bases outside gene matches: 13. CDR3 size: 19 residues. The germline V gene has CDR1 DFQATT and CDR2 SNEGSKA (reference sequence). DNA of the CDR3: TGCAGTGCTAGAGATCCATGGACTAGCGGGACCGCGGGATCCTACGAGCAGTACTTC. Protein: CSARDPWTSGTAGSYEQYF.

The sample holds a few counts of this clonotype. The chain has TRBV7-9 and TRBJ2-3, with D uncertain. Trimming stripped 6 bases from V and 1 base from J, with 11 bases between. Germline values: CDR1 SEHNR, CDR2 FQNEAQ (reference sequence). This CDR3 spans 14 amino acids. Here the CDR3 DNA reads TGTGCCAGCAGAAAAACGGACCGCACAGATACGCAGTATTTT. Its translation is CASRKTDRTDTQYF.

A remark on this clonotype: Sequence at one end of the junction differs from germline and may be a read error. V gene TRBV5-1 combines with J gene TRBJ2-1; D might be TRBD2 (7 bases). This CDR3 is 20 amino acids long. Germline loops: CDR1 SGHRS, CDR2 YFSETQ. DNA for the CDR3: TGCGCCAGCAGCTCCCAAAGGGCGGGGGCCGACCTAAGCTCCTACAATGAGAAGTTCTTC. Its protein product is CASSSQRAGADLSSYNEKFF.

The chain combines TRBV2 with TRBJ2-5, with D tentatively TRBD1 (8 bases). The V end was cut by 6 bases, the J end by 5 bases, with 16 bases between. The germline CDR1 and CDR2 sequences are SNHLY and FYNNEI. The CDR3 is 14 residues long. The CDR3 reads CASRETGEGETQYF. CDR3 nucleotides: TGTGCCAGCAGGGAGACAGGGGAGGGGGAGACCCAGTACTTC.

This sequence joins TRBV27 and TRBJ2-1; D is unresolved. Deletions cut 4 bases from V and 10 bases from J, with 11 bases between. CDR1 is MNHEY and CDR2 is SMNVEV in the germline V gene (reference sequence). The CDR3 has 12 residues. The CDR3 loop reads CASSSLHREQFF. The CDR3 region has the DNA TGTGCCAGCAGTTCCCTTCACCGGGAGCAGTTCTTC.

This clonotype came up a few times. The chain employs TRBV28 and TRBJ2-7; no reliable D call. The germline V gene has CDR1 MDHEN and CDR2 SYDVKM. The CDR3 runs 12 residues. V gave up 3 bases and J gave up 6 bases, with 9 bases separating them. CDR3 loop: CASSFRPSEQYF. CDR3 coding DNA: TGTGCCAGCAGTTTCCGCCCTTCCGAGCAGTACTTC.

This clonotype was counted only a few times. V is TRBV5-1 and J is TRBJ2-5; D might be TRBD1 (6 bases). The V and J ends lost 4 bases and 3 bases respectively, with 28 bases between them. CDR3 size: 19 residues. CDR1 is SGHRS, CDR2 YFSETQ, per germline. CDR3 region: CASSPDSGVLVGTEETQYF. In nucleotides, the CDR3 is TGCGCCAGCAGCCCAGACTCAGGGGTCCTAGTAGGAACGGAAGAGACCCAGTACTTC.

This chain uses TRBV2 with TRBJ2-7, with 9 nucleotides matching TRBD1. CDR3 length: 15 residues. From germline, CDR1 is SNHLY and CDR2 FYNNEI. The J segment lost 3 bases and the V segment lost 7 bases, leaving 10 bases of the junction unmatched. This CDR3 reads CASTERGTGIYEQYF. CDR3 DNA sequence: TGTGCCAGCACCGAACGTGGGACAGGGATCTACGAGCAGTACTTC.

Only one count was recorded for this clonotype. V gene TRBV16 combines with J gene TRBJ1-5; D not resolved. The germline gives CDR1 KGHSY, CDR2 FQNENV. V lost 8 bases, J lost 2 bases, and 16 bases lay in between. The CDR3 contains 15 residues. CDR3 protein: CASDKSGVGNQPQHF. The CDR3 nucleotides are TGTGCCAGCGATAAATCCGGGGTGGGCAATCAGCCCCAGCATTTT.

The V call is TRBV20-1, the J call TRBJ2-5; TRBD1 might be the D (5 bases). V was cut by 4 bases and J by 5 bases, with 17 bases left in between. Looked up from germline, CDR1 is DFQATT and CDR2 is SNEGSKA (reference sequence). This CDR3 region has 14 residues. CDR3 sequence (DNA): TGCAGTGCTATACTACAGGTCCCCCCTGAGACCCAGTACTTC. Translating gives CSAILQVPPETQYF.

The gene calls are TRBV6-2 or TRBV6-3 and TRBJ2-1; D is unclear. V was trimmed by 2 bases and J by 13 bases, leaving 12 bases between them. Germline V gene data show CDR1 as MNHEY and CDR2 as SVGEGT. The CDR3 contains 12 residues. The CDR3 bases are TGTGCCAGCAGTTACCACCAGGCTTTTCAGTTCTTC. It specifies CASSYHQAFQFF.

This clonotype came up a few times. The J gene is TRBJ2-1, the V gene TRBV6-2 or TRBV6-3; D gene uncertain. Between the trimmed V and J ends, which lost 4 bases and 4 bases, there was a span of 17 bases. There are 16 residues in the CDR3. Germline V CDR1 and CDR2: MNHEY, SVGEGT. CDR3 loop: CASSFGPPVRYNEQFF. CDR3 nucleotides: TGTGCCAGCAGTTTCGGGCCCCCGGTAAGATACAATGAGCAGTTCTTC.

The chain joins TRBV6-1 to TRBJ1-5; the D is unclear. Germline V gene data show CDR1 as MNHNS and CDR2 as SASEGT. The germline V and J ends were trimmed by 6 bases and 0 bases, with 18 bases remaining between them. The CDR3 sequence is 17 residues long. For the CDR3, the DNA is TGTGCCAGCAGCCGCAACGCCAGGTCGGGTAGCAATCAGCCCCAGCATTTT. Protein: CASSRNARSGSNQPQHF.

CDR3 protein: CSAREGAGAIEQYF. The CDR3 DNA follows: TGCAGTGCTAGAGAGGGAGCGGGAGCCATCGAGCAGTACTTC. V usage is TRBV20-1 and J usage is TRBJ2-7; 8 bases fit TRBD2. Germline assignment: CDR1 DFQATT and CDR2 SNEGSKA (reference sequence). V was pared by 0 bases and J by 6 bases, with 7 bases of the junction left unmatched. The CDR3 extends over 14 amino acids.

This CDR3 reads CASSQGFRQESLGAFF. CDR3 nucleotide sequence: TGTGCCAGCAGCCAAGGATTCCGACAAGAGTCACTGGGAGCTTTCTTT. The rearrangement uses TRBV4-2 and TRBJ1-1; no reliable D call. V was clipped by 1 base and J by 10 bases, with 22 bases between them. This CDR3 contains 16 residues. Germline CDR1 and CDR2: LGHNA and YNFKEQ.

This clonotype was observed a few times. The CDR3 DNA reads as TGCAGTGCTAGAGCAGGAGGCACTTCACCCCTCCACTTT. It translates to CSARAGGTSPLHF. V and J are TRBV20-1 and TRBJ1-6, with D hard to call. Looked up from germline, CDR1 is DFQATT and CDR2 is SNEGSKA (reference sequence). The CDR3 sequence is 13 residues long. Trimming removed 1 base at V and 9 bases at J, with 10 bases between.

In this sample, this clonotype turned up a few times. CDR3 coding DNA: TGTGCCAGCAGTGAAGACAGAAACCAGCCCCAGCATTTT. This codes for CASSEDRNQPQHF. The chain uses TRBV2 and TRBJ1-5; D ambiguous. This CDR3 is 13 amino acids long. Looked up from germline, CDR1 is SNHLY and CDR2 is FYNNEI. The V gene lost 1 base and the J gene lost 7 bases, with 8 bases spanning the gap.

This clonotype was observed a handful of times. The gene calls are TRBV9 and TRBJ1-1, with TRBD1 as a possible D gene (6 bases). The ends were cut back, 0 bases at V and 3 bases at J, with 6 bases in the middle. CDR1 and CDR2 from the germline V gene are SGDLS and YYNGEE. The CDR3 sequence is 13 residues long. The CDR3 here is CASSVAGDTEAFF. DNA of the CDR3: TGTGCCAGCAGCGTAGCAGGGGACACTGAAGCTTTCTTT.

The chain combines TRBV4-2 with TRBJ1-5, with 10 bases matching TRBD1. CDR3 length equals 16 residues. The V and J ends lost 4 bases and 5 bases, in that order; junction bases with no gene match: 8. In germline, CDR1 is LGHNA, CDR2 YNFKEQ. CDR3: CASSRSKGTGDQPQHF. The CDR3 DNA reads TGTGCCAGCAGCCGAAGCAAGGGGACAGGGGATCAGCCCCAGCATTTT.